This T cell receptor beta chain was obtained from a study of T cells in Graves' hyperthyroidism and ophthalmopathy. CDR3 length: 15 amino acids. Germline-derived CDR1 and CDR2 are SSHAT and FNYEAQ (reference sequence). Amplification yielded TCR beta CDR3 regions, with RNA transcripts as the source. The HTBI primer set served for first-round RT-PCR of the TCR CDR3. TCRdb called the multiplex PCR reads again in MiXCR, with one record for every CDR3 protein. The table lists roughly 100,000 distinct CDR3 sequences, roughly 47% of them singletons. Source material: blood. The rearrangement links TRBV7-7 to TRBJ2-1; D call uncertain. The receptor was isolated from a man aged 35-49 years with Graves' hyperthyroidism. The CDR3, as DNA: TGTGCTGCCCCCGTACCGCAAGTGGGCTACAATGAGCAGTTCTTC. This translates into CAAPVPQVGYNEQFF.